These 4 T cell receptor beta chains were sequenced from one sample in a study of CD8+CD57+ T cells in acquired aplastic anemia. Sequencing was done on patients that had shown CD8+CD57+ cell expansion by flow cytometry. CDR3 and TCR beta VDJ profiling relied on a genomic DNA template. TCRdb re-called the reads with MiXCR, one entry per CDR3 protein. Here the sample spans under 200,000 distinct CDR3 sequences, less than 60% being singletons. Sequenced sample: sorted CD4+, CD8+, or CD8+CD57+ T cells (not recorded which) from PBMCs. The receptors stem from a human donor with aplastic anemia.

With respect to this clonotype: The junction does not match germline at one end; this may be a read error. This chain joins TRBV12-3 or TRBV12-4 and TRBJ2-1; 10 bases align to TRBD2. This CDR3 has 17 amino acids. CDR3 in DNA: TGTGCCAGCAGGGCTAGCGGGGGACCCTTTTCCTACAGTGAGCAGTTCTTC. It specifies CASRASGGPFSYSEQFF.

This clonotype was counted ten times or more. J is TRBJ2-7 and V is TRBV6-1, with 11 bases lining up with TRBD1. Per the germline V gene, CDR1 is MNHNS and CDR2 is SASEGT. V lost 6 bases to trimming and J lost 3 bases; unmatched junction nucleotides: 4. The CDR3 has 14 amino acids. The CDR3 DNA sequence: TGTGCCAGCAGGGTGGGACAGGGGGTCTACGAGCAGTACTTC. It translates to CASRVGQGVYEQYF.

The chain carries TRBV24-1 and TRBJ2-1; 8 bases line up with TRBD1. CDR3 size: 16 residues. The germline CDR1 and CDR2 sequences are KGHDR and SFDVKD. V shed 5 bases, J shed 5 bases, and the junction held 10 bases outside the gene matches. The CDR3 DNA follows: TGTGCCACCAGTGTCTCCGGACAGGGATCGCACAATGAGCAGTTCTTC. Protein sequence: CATSVSGQGSHNEQFF.

In its sample, this clonotype was seen a few times. CDR3 in amino acids: CASSLDPGQAATNEKLFF. The CDR3, as DNA: TGCGCCAGCAGCTTGGACCCTGGACAGGCCGCAACTAATGAAAAACTGTTTTTT. The chain has TRBV5-1 and TRBJ1-4, with TRBD1 matching over 7 bases. The CDR3 is made up of 18 amino acids. V lost 0 bases and J lost 0; bases outside the gene matches: 8. Germline lookup yields CDR1 SGHRS and CDR2 YFSETQ.